This is a list of T cell receptor beta chains from one sample in a study of blood T cell repertoires in COVID-19. The table came from immunoSEQ multiplex PCR; TCRdb's copy has only in-frame clones and leaves some out. The table has about 51,000 clones, 85% to 90% seen once. The sample consisted of peripheral blood. These receptors were taken from an elderly man with active COVID-19. Each CDR3 is given with its conserved first and last residue. Fields, in order: V gene, clone size, J gene, D gene, CDR3 length, CDR3 DNA, CDR3 protein. A D gene is named only where the DNA matches it firmly. A row's size may be missing; if present it is once, few, many or a size class.

TRBV7-2	few	TRBJ1-5	.	14	TGTGCCAGCAGCTTAACCGGGGGCAATCAGCCCCAGCATTTT	CASSLTGGNQPQHF
TRBV7-3	.	TRBJ2-1	TRBD2	15	TGTGCCAGCAGCGCACTAGCGGGACCCTACAATGAGCAGTTCTTC	CASSALAGPYNEQFF
TRBV9	.	TRBJ2-3	.	14	TGTGCCAGCAGCGTAGGGGCTGGGACAGATACGCAGTATTTT	CASSVGAGTDTQYF
TRBV19	once	TRBJ2-4	.	14	TGTGCCAGCCGCCGGAGAGACGAAGGAAACATTCAGTACTTC	CASRRRDEGNIQYF
TRBV9	.	TRBJ2-7	.	15	TGTGCCAGCAGCCCTAATGGACAAGGCCGTTCGGAGCAGTACTTC	CASSPNGQGRSEQYF
TRBV2	.	TRBJ1-1	.	13	TGTGCCAGCAGCGGACAGAGAGACGGTGAAGCTTTCTTT	CASSGQRDGEAFF
TRBV30	once	TRBJ1-5	.	15	TGTGCCTGGAGTGTTGGGCAGGGTAGTAATCAGCCCCAGCATTTT	CAWSVGQGSNQPQHF
TRBV28	.	TRBJ2-1	.	15	TGTGCCAGCAACTCGGGGAGTTCCTCCTACAATGAGCAGTTCTTC	CASNSGSSSYNEQFF
TRBV10-3	once	TRBJ2-1	TRBD1	14	TGTGCCATCAGTCGGGGACAGGTGGTCGATGAGCAGTTCTTC	CAISRGQVVDEQFF
TRBV10-2	.	TRBJ1-1	TRBD1	14	TGCGCCAGCTGTGATCGACAGGGAGGCACTGAAGCTTTCTTT	CASCDRQGGTEAFF
TRBV6-5	.	TRBJ1-1	.	15	TGTGCCAGCAGTTACTCTGGGGGCGTGAACACTGAAGCTTTCTTT	CASSYSGGVNTEAFF
TRBV12-3/TRBV12-4	.	TRBJ2-7	TRBD2	13	TGTGCCAGCAGCCCTAGCGGGAGTAACGAGCAGTACTTC	CASSPSGSNEQYF
TRBV4-1	.	TRBJ2-5	TRBD2	17	TGCGCCAGCAGCCAAGATCCGAGTAGCGGGAGGGCAGAGACCCAGTACTTC	CASSQDPSSGRAETQYF
TRBV3-1/TRBV3-2	.	TRBJ2-5	TRBD2	15	TGTGCCAGCAGCCGTTTTAGCGGGCCCCAAGAGACCCAGTACTTC	CASSRFSGPQETQYF
TRBV27	.	TRBJ2-1	TRBD2	14	TGTGCCAGCACCCCTAGCGGGAGGTTTGGTGAGCAGTTCTTC	CASTPSGRFGEQFF
TRBV5-4	.	TRBJ2-3	TRBD2	16	TGTGCCAGCAGTTCCGGGACTAGCGGGATCGACGATACGCAGTATTTT	CASSSGTSGIDDTQYF
TRBV28	.	TRBJ2-7	TRBD1	15	TGTGCCAGCAGTTTAGTAGGGACAGAGGCCTACGAGCAGTACTTC	CASSLVGTEAYEQYF
TRBV5-4	few	TRBJ2-7	TRBD2	14	TGTGCCAGCAGCTTTACCGGGAGGGGGGACGAGCAGTACTTC	CASSFTGRGDEQYF
TRBV3-1/TRBV3-2	.	TRBJ1-6	.	14	TGTGCCAGCAGCCAAGGGCCAGGAGGCTCACCCCTCCACTTT	CASSQGPGGSPLHF
TRBV29-1	.	TRBJ2-5	.	13	TGCAGCGTTGTCCTCAGCGAACAAGAGACCCAGTACTTC	CSVVLSEQETQYF
TRBV3-1/TRBV3-2	.	TRBJ1-2	TRBD1	13	TGTGCCAGCACCACCGGGACAGACTATGGCTACACCTTC	CASTTGTDYGYTF
TRBV13	.	TRBJ1-1	.	12	TGTGCCAGCAGCCCCATGAACACTGAAGCTTTCTTT	CASSPMNTEAFF
TRBV5-1	.	TRBJ2-7	TRBD2	14	TGCGCCAGCAGCCCCGTGGGGAGGGTAAGGGAGCAGTACTTC	CASSPVGRVREQYF
TRBV7-2	.	TRBJ2-3	.	13	TGTGCCAGCGGAGGGGGGGGGACAGATACGCAGTATTTT	CASGGGGTDTQYF
TRBV11-2	.	TRBJ1-1	.	11	TGTGCCAGCAGCTCCGACACTGAAGCTTTCTTT	CASSSDTEAFF
TRBV7-3	.	TRBJ2-1	TRBD2	17	TGTGCCAGCAGCTCCCCGGGGACTAGCGGGCTTAACAATGAGCAGTTCTTC	CASSSPGTSGLNNEQFF
TRBV28	once	TRBJ1-4	.	17	TGTGCCAGCAGACCGAATACAGGGTTTTCAACTAATGAAAAACTGTTTTTT	CASRPNTGFSTNEKLFF
TRBV3-1/TRBV3-2	.	TRBJ2-3	.	12	TGTGCCAGCAGCCCAGGCAATTATGCGCAGTATTTT	CASSPGNYAQYF
TRBV27	.	TRBJ2-7	TRBD1	13	TGTGCCAGCAGTTTGACAGGGCGCTACGAGCAGTACTTC	CASSLTGRYEQYF
TRBV28	.	TRBJ2-5	TRBD2	19	TGTGCCAGCAGCTTCTCCGGGACTAGCGGGAGGGCCGTTTGGGGGACCCAGTACTTC	CASSFSGTSGRAVWGTQYF
TRBV6-5	.	TRBJ1-3	.	15	TGTGCCAGCAGTCGCGGGGCCTACTCTGGAAACACCATATATTTT	CASSRGAYSGNTIYF
TRBV24-1	.	TRBJ2-1	.	19	TGTGCCACCAGTGATTCCAGGAAGAGCGGAGCGGCCAGGTACAATGAGCAGTTCTTC	CATSDSRKSGAARYNEQFF
TRBV5-1	.	TRBJ1-5	TRBD1	14	TGCGCCAGCAGCTCTGGACAGGGAAGTTGGCCCCAGCATTTT	CASSSGQGSWPQHF
TRBV7-3	.	TRBJ1-1	.	14	TGTGCCAGCAGCTTAATTGAGGGTTCCACTGAAGCTTTCTTT	CASSLIEGSTEAFF
TRBV11-3	.	TRBJ2-7	TRBD2	16	TGTGCCAGCAGCTTAGATGCGACTAGCGGGAGGGATGAGCAGTACTTC	CASSLDATSGRDEQYF
TRBV20-1	.	TRBJ2-2	TRBD2	19	TGCAGTGCTAGTGACACTAGCGGGAGGTCACTTAATACCCCCGCGGAGCTGTTTTTT	CSASDTSGRSLNTPAELFF
TRBV28	.	TRBJ1-5	.	15	TGTGCCACCGATCTCGGGGGGAATAGCAATCAGCCCCAGCATTTT	CATDLGGNSNQPQHF
TRBV27	.	TRBJ1-2	TRBD1	15	TGTGCCAGCAGTCCGGGGACAGGGGGCCACTATGGCTACACCTTC	CASSPGTGGHYGYTF
TRBV5-1	.	TRBJ1-3	TRBD1	16	TGCGCCAGCAGCTTAGAGGGGGCAGTGGTTGGAAACACCATATATTTT	CASSLEGAVVGNTIYF
TRBV13	.	TRBJ2-5	.	14	TGTGCCAGCAGCCCACGACTGGGCCAAGAGACCCAGTACTTC	CASSPRLGQETQYF
TRBV5-6	.	TRBJ2-7	.	14	TGTGCCAGCAGCGGGGGCCCAGGATCCTACGAGCAGTACTTC	CASSGGPGSYEQYF
TRBV28	.	TRBJ2-3	.	14	TGTGCCAGCAGCCCGGACAGTAGCACAGATACGCAGTATTTT	CASSPDSSTDTQYF
TRBV9	.	TRBJ1-2	.	15	TGTGCCAGCAGCAGTACCTCAGGGCTCTTCTATGGCTACACCTTC	CASSSTSGLFYGYTF